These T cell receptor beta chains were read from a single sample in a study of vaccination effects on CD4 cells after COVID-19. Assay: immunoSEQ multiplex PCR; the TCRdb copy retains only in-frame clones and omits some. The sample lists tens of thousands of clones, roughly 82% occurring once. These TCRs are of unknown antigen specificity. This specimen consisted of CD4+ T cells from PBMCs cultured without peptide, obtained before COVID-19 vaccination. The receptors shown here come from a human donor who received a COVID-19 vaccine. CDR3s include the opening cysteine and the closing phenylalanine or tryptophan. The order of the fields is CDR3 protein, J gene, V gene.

cdr3_aa: CASGLEGGLGYGYTF
j_call: TRBJ1-2
v_call: TRBV12-5

cdr3_aa: CASSLVPPGSTGELFF
j_call: TRBJ2-2
v_call: TRBV7-8

cdr3_aa: CATQRGTNTEAFF
j_call: TRBJ1-1
v_call: TRBV24-1

cdr3_aa: CASKGGGARGTNYGYTF
j_call: TRBJ1-2
v_call: TRBV25-1

cdr3_aa: CSVPPASMNTEAFF
j_call: TRBJ1-1
v_call: TRBV29-1

cdr3_aa: CASGLGAAVAGEKLFF
j_call: TRBJ1-4
v_call: TRBV12-5

cdr3_aa: CASTAGWNTEAFF
j_call: TRBJ1-1
v_call: TRBV19

cdr3_aa: CATSDRSPRGNTEAFF
j_call: TRBJ1-1
v_call: TRBV24-1

cdr3_aa: CASSPRSQETQYF
j_call: TRBJ2-5
v_call: TRBV7-9

cdr3_aa: CASSYSPGQRDYGYTF
j_call: TRBJ1-2
v_call: TRBV6-5

cdr3_aa: CASSALLAGGRETQYF
j_call: TRBJ2-5
v_call: TRBV6-4

cdr3_aa: CATSDGTGTGNTIYF
j_call: TRBJ1-3
v_call: TRBV24-1

cdr3_aa: CASSPRGGGEGQPQHF
j_call: TRBJ1-5
v_call: TRBV28

cdr3_aa: CASSVAGLNTGELFF
j_call: TRBJ2-2
v_call: TRBV9

cdr3_aa: CASRLAGPYNEQFF
j_call: TRBJ2-1
v_call: TRBV12-2

cdr3_aa: CASSQDPRGRDTGELFF
j_call: TRBJ2-2
v_call: TRBV4-1

cdr3_aa: CASSQPGAQDSPLHF
j_call: TRBJ1-6
v_call: TRBV3-1/TRBV3-2

cdr3_aa: CASSQATGLRRETQYF
j_call: TRBJ2-5
v_call: TRBV5-6

cdr3_aa: CAWSLDGQRGYTF
j_call: TRBJ1-2
v_call: TRBV30

cdr3_aa: CASSLVGLLNTGELFF
j_call: TRBJ2-2
v_call: TRBV7-8

cdr3_aa: CASSLARGSNYGYTF
j_call: TRBJ1-2
v_call: TRBV7-9

cdr3_aa: CASTRDSGNTIYF
j_call: TRBJ1-3
v_call: TRBV2

cdr3_aa: CASSLDARGLTDTQYF
j_call: TRBJ2-3
v_call: TRBV5-1

cdr3_aa: CASRTGRMNQPQHF
j_call: TRBJ1-5
v_call: TRBV19

cdr3_aa: CASSPRTSHTVDTQYF
j_call: TRBJ2-3
v_call: TRBV7-3

cdr3_aa: CASTPIGGSNQPQHF
j_call: TRBJ1-5
v_call: TRBV19

cdr3_aa: CAISEGNRGRTEAFF
j_call: TRBJ1-1
v_call: TRBV10-3

cdr3_aa: CATSDVQGKGYTF
j_call: TRBJ1-2
v_call: TRBV24-1

cdr3_aa: CAWRGTPRETQYF
j_call: TRBJ2-5
v_call: TRBV30

cdr3_aa: CASSLERGGQHEQFF
j_call: TRBJ2-1
v_call: TRBV7-3

cdr3_aa: CASSSGHRNTIYF
j_call: TRBJ1-3
v_call: TRBV7-2

cdr3_aa: CATSRDLNYGYTF
j_call: TRBJ1-2
v_call: TRBV15

cdr3_aa: CASSGGPVDTQYF
j_call: TRBJ2-3
v_call: TRBV10-1

cdr3_aa: CASSVGTDKQFF
j_call: TRBJ2-1
v_call: TRBV9

cdr3_aa: CASIPRANTGELFF
j_call: TRBJ2-2
v_call: TRBV6-5

cdr3_aa: CASSLVTGVSGNTIYF
j_call: TRBJ1-3
v_call: TRBV7-2

cdr3_aa: CASSSKTDRANEKLFF
j_call: TRBJ1-4
v_call: TRBV7-8

cdr3_aa: CASSLLGESSYNEQFF
j_call: TRBJ2-1
v_call: TRBV7-3

cdr3_aa: CASSGGTSRTDTQYF
j_call: TRBJ2-3
v_call: TRBV9

cdr3_aa: CATSTAHQPQHF
j_call: TRBJ1-5
v_call: TRBV15

cdr3_aa: CASSSYGNTIYF
j_call: TRBJ1-3
v_call: TRBV5-8

cdr3_aa: CASSLGGVNSPLHF
j_call: TRBJ1-6
v_call: TRBV5-5

cdr3_aa: CASSVPGGYQPQHF
j_call: TRBJ1-5
v_call: TRBV28

cdr3_aa: CASSRNGAGNTIYF
j_call: TRBJ1-3
v_call: TRBV19

cdr3_aa: CASSLSAGYEAFF
j_call: TRBJ1-1
v_call: TRBV7-2